These 5 T cell receptor beta chains share one sample of origin, sequenced in a study of blood T cell repertoires in COVID-19. Clones were sequenced by immunoSEQ multiplex PCR, and TCRdb holds only the in-frame ones, with some missing. The table records some 120,000 clones, 84% of them present only once. Sequenced input: peripheral blood. The source is a woman aged 25 to 45 who had recovered from COVID-19.

The chain joins TRBV30 to TRBJ1-1, with D tentatively TRBD1 (6 bases). The length of the CDR3 is 13 residues. Germline V gene lookup returns CDR1 GTSNPN and CDR2 SVGIG (reference sequence). Trimming removed 1 base from V and 3 bases from J, with 9 bases in between. Here the CDR3 DNA reads TGTGCCTGGAGTGATGGGGGCCACACTGAAGCTTTCTTT. It is translated as CAWSDGGHTEAFF.

The chain carries TRBV11-2 and TRBJ2-7, with TRBD1 as a possible D gene (5 bases). The CDR3 runs to 14 residues. The germline gives CDR1 SGHAT, CDR2 FQNNGV. Trimming stripped 1 base from V and 6 bases from J, with 13 bases between. CDR3 in amino acids: CASSLVQGRGEQYF. Here the CDR3 DNA reads TGTGCCAGCAGCTTAGTTCAGGGCCGTGGCGAGCAGTACTTC.

The gene calls are TRBV5-1 and TRBJ2-2; 11 bases match TRBD2. The CDR3 sequence is 15 residues long. The ends lost 5 bases at V and 3 bases at J; junction bases unmatched: 3. Germline V gene lookup returns CDR1 SGHRS and CDR2 YFSETQ. This CDR3 is CASSALAGDTGELFF. The DNA for the CDR3 is TGCGCCAGCAGTGCACTAGCGGGAGACACCGGGGAGCTGTTTTTT.

V gene TRBV18 combines with J gene TRBJ2-7; tentative D call: TRBD1 (6 bases). Per the germline V gene, CDR1 is KGHSH and CDR2 is LQKENI. V lost 6 bases, J lost 3 bases, and 12 bases lay in between. The CDR3 spans 13 residues. The CDR3 DNA sequence: TGTGCCAGCTCGGAAGGACAGCTCTACGAGCAGTACTTC. Translation: CASSEGQLYEQYF.

The genes are TRBV5-1 and TRBJ1-5; D may be TRBD1 (6 bases). The V end lost 4 bases, the J end lost 6 bases, and 14 bases lay between the germline ends. Germline V gene sequence: CDR1 SGHRS, CDR2 YFSETQ. The CDR3 has 14 residues. The chain's CDR3 is CASSAQTGAQPQHF. CDR3 DNA sequence: TGCGCCAGCAGCGCCCAGACAGGAGCTCAGCCCCAGCATTTT.